A selection of T cell receptor beta chains follows, all from one sample in a study of beta chain features in type 1 diabetes. Only in-frame clones appear in the TCRdb table, and some are missing; sequencing was by immunoSEQ multiplex PCR. Altogether about 900,000 clones are present, roughly 16% being singletons, with the ten largest covering 0.02% to 0.03%. The sample consisted of naive CD4+ T cells from blood. The source is a woman between 18 and 30 years old in good health. Both conserved end residues are part of each CDR3. The D gene is left open where the match is weak. Clone size is given for some rows only: seen once, a few or many times, or a class if the clone is expanded.

V,size,J,D,CDR3,DNA
TRBV4-3,-,TRBJ2-7,-,CASSQDRGRGGEQYF,TGCGCCAGCAGCCAAGATAGGGGCAGGGGTGGCGAGCAGTACTTC
TRBV11-1,few,TRBJ2-7,TRBD2,CASSLSLTSGRSYEQYF,TGTGCCAGCAGCTTATCCTTGACTAGCGGGAGATCCTACGAGCAGTACTTC
TRBV4-2,few,TRBJ1-1,TRBD1,CASSLQLRDRGFTEAFF,TGTGCCAGCAGCCTCCAGCTCCGGGACAGGGGCTTCACTGAAGCTTTCTTT
TRBV19,few,TRBJ1-1,-,CASSIRAEAFF,TGTGCCAGTAGTATCAGGGCTGAAGCTTTCTTT
TRBV10-3,-,TRBJ2-7,-,CAISALGHYEQYF,TGTGCCATCAGTGCACTAGGACACTACGAGCAGTACTTC
TRBV28,few,TRBJ2-1,TRBD1,CASSSRDRLRSNEQFF,TGTGCCAGCAGTTCTCGGGACAGGTTGAGATCCAATGAGCAGTTCTTC
TRBV5-1,-,TRBJ1-1,-,CASSLEGEAFF,TGCGCCAGCAGCTTGGAAGGTGAAGCTTTCTTT
TRBV6-1,-,TRBJ2-3,-,CATRHSTDTQYF,TGTGCCACCCGGCACAGCACAGATACGCAGTATTTT
TRBV9,-,TRBJ2-1,TRBD2,CASSSGLALNEQFF,TGTGCCAGCAGCTCGGGACTAGCCCTCAATGAGCAGTTCTTC
TRBV6-6,few,TRBJ2-7,-,CASSYDVGLYEQYF,TGTGCCAGCAGTTACGATGTCGGCCTCTACGAGCAGTACTTC
TRBV9,-,TRBJ2-1,-,CASSVDASEQFF,TGTGCCAGCAGCGTAGATGCGAGTGAGCAGTTCTTC
TRBV7-2,-,TRBJ1-5,-,CASSLLLQPQHF,TGTGCCAGCAGCTTATTGCTCCAGCCCCAGCATTTT
TRBV7-9,once,TRBJ1-1,-,CTSSLGEGNTEAFF,TGTACCAGCAGCTTAGGAGAGGGTAACACTGAAGCTTTCTTT
TRBV9,-,TRBJ1-2,-,CASTPSPGTGINYGYTF,TGTGCCAGCACCCCCTCACCCGGTACAGGCATAAACTATGGCTACACCTTC
TRBV5-4,few,TRBJ2-3,TRBD2,CASSESGRIADTQYF,TGTGCCAGCAGCGAAAGCGGGAGGATCGCAGATACGCAGTATTTT
TRBV18,-,TRBJ2-1,-,CASSPGGREQFF,TGTGCCAGCTCACCTGGGGGGAGAGAGCAGTTCTTC
TRBV18,-,TRBJ2-5,TRBD2,CASSPRTSGSPETQYF,TGTGCCAGCTCACCACGGACTAGCGGGAGCCCAGAGACCCAGTACTTC
TRBV10-3,-,TRBJ2-1,-,CAISGDSHYNEQFF,TGTGCCATCAGTGGGGACTCTCACTACAATGAGCAGTTCTTC
TRBV18,-,TRBJ2-5,-,CASSTPEGEQYF,TGTGCCAGCTCTACCCCGGAAGGGGAGCAGTACTTC
TRBV7-2,few,TRBJ2-7,TRBD2,CASSLTSGRLHEQYF,TGTGCCAGCAGCTTAACGAGCGGGAGGCTCCACGAGCAGTACTTC